Given below is one T cell receptor (beta chain) in context. Which antigen it targets is not known. One base away there is no much larger clone; base qualities are not given. Other DNA sequences of this sample code for an identical CDR3. One collaborating source in Seattle enrolled patients while the patients were actively infected and followed the patients over time throughout the course of disease. Whole blood was collected in K2EDTA tubes by collaborating institutions according to the institutions' own protocols. Collaborator samples were shipped for TCRbeta analysis as frozen whole blood, isolated PBMCs, or DNA extracted from either sample type. TCRbeta CDR3 regions were amplified from genomic DNA by means of the immunoSEQ Assay, a bias-controlled multiplex PCR. Regarding the original processing steps: Within the assay, amplification of reference gene primers was used to estimate how many nucleated cells each sample contained. To quantify the absolute abundance of each unique TCRbeta CDR3 rearrangement, sequence reads were collapsed and filtered. For each sample, productive Simpson clonality was calculated as the square root of Simpson's diversity index over productive rearrangements. This is the immuneACCESS table as TCRdb keeps it, with only in-frame sequences that have V and J called. A part of the clones is gone; compared with another copy, unresolved V genes explain less than half, and the rest is unexplained. The V and J calls and clone size are taken from that table; D and trimming were inferred from the DNA. The table for this sample lists 330,000 or so clones; roughly 87% of them were counted only once. Clones ranked in the top ten supply approximately 9.4% of the sample.

This entry comes from a study of blood T cell repertoires in COVID-19 (dated by TCRdb to about 2020). In terms of the full investigation: Samples from collaborators originated in the United States, Italy and Spain and spanned both the acute and convalescent phases of COVID-19. The material from the prospective study consisted of cDNA or gDNA derived from T cells, B-cell-depleted T cells, or PBMCs. Where HLA class I and class II types were available, the types were taken from metadata supplied by the sample provider, not from assay-based typing. Samples came from the ongoing ImmuneRACE study (first 160 participants) plus 1,254 subjects from 6 global collaborators. A freely available public database, intended as a resource for researchers studying the immune response to SARS-CoV-2, is where the repertoires were released. Deeply sampled blood TCRbeta repertoires from subjects exposed to, actively infected with, or recovered from COVID-19 were included in the dataset. Nearly every sample came with metadata listing a de-identified subject ID, COVID-19 status, age in years and sex.

V is pared back by 2 bases and J by 1 base, with 9 bases lying between the germline termini. Sequences KGHSH (CDR1) and LQKENI (CDR2) are obtained from the germline V gene. The CDR3 runs 15 residues from the cysteine to the phenylalanine. Kept here is only the CDR3 DNA, which spans 45 bases and is read in frame from base 1. Broad study findings and their caveats: The amount of clinical and demographic metadata varied by source and participant and was provided uncurated.

This clonotype originated in a young man with COVID-19, enrolled during active disease. The receptor chain draws on TRBV18 and TRBJ1-5; the D gene cannot be named for sure. Sequencing was carried out using peripheral blood. This receptor has the CDR3 CASSPEGLSNQPQHF. The DNA sequence is TGTGCCAGCTCACCAGAGGGATTGAGCAATCAGCCCCAGCATTTT.